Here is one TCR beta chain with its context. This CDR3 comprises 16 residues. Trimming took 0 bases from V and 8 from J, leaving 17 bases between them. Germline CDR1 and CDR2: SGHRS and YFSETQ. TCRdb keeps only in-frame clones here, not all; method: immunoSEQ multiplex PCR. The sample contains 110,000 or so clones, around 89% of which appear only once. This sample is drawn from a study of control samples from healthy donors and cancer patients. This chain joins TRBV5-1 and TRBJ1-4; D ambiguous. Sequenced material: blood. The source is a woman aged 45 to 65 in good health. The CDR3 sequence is CASSLAPLSGSEKLFF. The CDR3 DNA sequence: TGCGCCAGCAGCTTGGCTCCCCTCTCGGGGAGCGAAAAACTGTTTTTT. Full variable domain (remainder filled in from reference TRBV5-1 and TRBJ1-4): KAGVTQTPRYLIKTRGQQVTLSCSPISGHRSVSWYQQTPGQGLQFLFEYFSETQRNKGNFPGRFSGRQFSNSRSEMNVSTLELGDSALYLCASSLAPLSGSEKLFFGSGTQLSVL.